This TCR beta chain was sequenced in a study of shared clonotypes between healthy human individuals. CDR3 length equals 15 residues. Deletions cut 8 bases from V and 1 base from J, with 15 bases between. Per the germline V gene, CDR1 is MNHEY and CDR2 is SVGAGI. Researchers divided each subset's genomic DNA evenly across several immunoSEQ plates. Clones were sequenced by immunoSEQ multiplex PCR, and TCRdb holds only the in-frame ones, with some missing. In the table there are 2 million to 3 million clones, over 85% of which are singletons. This sequence was found in a young man in good health. Some clones in this sample may be carry-over from other donors' samples. The source material was naive CD4+ T cells from PBMCs. The subset: CD45RA+ positively selected. The chain has TRBV6-5 and TRBJ1-3; D unresolved. In DNA form, the CDR3 reads TGTGCCAGCCAACGGAAAGGTTTATCTGGAAACACCATATATTTT. It encodes CASQRKGLSGNTIYF.